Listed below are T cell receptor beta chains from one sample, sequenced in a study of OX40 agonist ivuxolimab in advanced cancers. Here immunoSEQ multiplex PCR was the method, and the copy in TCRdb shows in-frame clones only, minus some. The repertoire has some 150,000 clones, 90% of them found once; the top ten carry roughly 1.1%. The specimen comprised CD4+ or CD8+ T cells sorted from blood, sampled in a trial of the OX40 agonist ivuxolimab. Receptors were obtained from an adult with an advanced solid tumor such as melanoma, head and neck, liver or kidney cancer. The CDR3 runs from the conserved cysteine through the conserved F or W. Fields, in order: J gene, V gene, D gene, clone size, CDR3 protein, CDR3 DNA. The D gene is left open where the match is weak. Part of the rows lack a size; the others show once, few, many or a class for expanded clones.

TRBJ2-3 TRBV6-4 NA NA CASSPTTGTSDTQYF TGTGCCAGCAGTCCTACTACAGGGACCTCGGATACGCAGTATTTT
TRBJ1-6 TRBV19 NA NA CASGVGGNSPLHF TGTGCCAGTGGCGTGGGTGGTAATTCACCCCTCCACTTT
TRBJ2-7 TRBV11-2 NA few CASSLGNIDGYEQYF TGTGCCAGCAGCTTAGGGAACATTGATGGGTACGAGCAGTACTTC
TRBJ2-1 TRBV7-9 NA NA CASSPIQDPFDEQFF TGTGCCAGCAGCCCTATACAGGACCCCTTCGATGAGCAGTTCTTC
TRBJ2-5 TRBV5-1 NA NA CASSLAGQGETQYF TGCGCCAGCAGCTTGGCCGGTCAGGGGGAGACCCAGTACTTC
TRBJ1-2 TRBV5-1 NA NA CASSFDSSYYGYTF TGCGCCAGCAGCTTCGACAGCTCTTACTATGGCTACACCTTC
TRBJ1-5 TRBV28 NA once CASSFNQGRQPQHF TGTGCCAGCAGTTTTAATCAAGGGAGACAGCCCCAGCATTTT
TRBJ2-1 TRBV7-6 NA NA CASSGRQDYNEQFF TGTGCCAGCAGCGGCCGACAGGATTACAATGAGCAGTTCTTC
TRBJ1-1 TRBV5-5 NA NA CASSFGGVTEAFF TGTGCCAGCAGCTTTGGGGGTGTAACTGAAGCTTTCTTT
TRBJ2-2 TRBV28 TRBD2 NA CASSPLRRLAGTGELFF TGTGCCAGCAGCCCCCTCAGGAGACTAGCGGGTACCGGGGAGCTGTTTTTT
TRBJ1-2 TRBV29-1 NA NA CSVEVTGGYGYTF TGCAGCGTTGAAGTGACAGGCGGCTATGGCTACACCTTC
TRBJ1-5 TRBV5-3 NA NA CARSLSRGSRARRQPQHF TGTGCCAGAAGCTTGTCCCGGGGGTCCAGGGCCAGACGACAGCCCCAGCATTTT
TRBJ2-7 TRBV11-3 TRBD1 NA CASSFNRGYEQYF TGTGCCAGCAGCTTTAACAGGGGATACGAGCAGTACTTC
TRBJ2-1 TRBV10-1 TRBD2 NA CASSEGGDFYNEQFF TGCGCCAGCAGTGAGGGGGGGGACTTCTACAATGAGCAGTTCTTC
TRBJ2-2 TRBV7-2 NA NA CASSATGSGGGELFF TGTGCCAGCAGCGCTACGGGGTCTGGTGGCGGGGAGCTGTTTTTT
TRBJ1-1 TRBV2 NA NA CASTADIGASNTEAFF TGTGCCAGCACCGCAGATATAGGGGCCTCAAACACTGAAGCTTTCTTT
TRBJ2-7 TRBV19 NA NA CATSTVLEQYF TGTGCCACCTCGACAGTTCTCGAGCAGTACTTC
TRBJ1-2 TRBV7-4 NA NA CASWTRDSPGDTF TGTGCCAGCTGGACCCGGGACTCGCCCGGGGACACCTTC
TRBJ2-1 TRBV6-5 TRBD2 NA CASGSGDYLANEQFF TGTGCCAGCGGCTCCGGGGACTACCTCGCTAATGAGCAGTTCTTC
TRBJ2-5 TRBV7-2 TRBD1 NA CASSSRGQQGATQETQYF TGTGCCAGCAGCTCGAGGGGCCAACAGGGGGCCACCCAAGAGACCCAGTACTTC
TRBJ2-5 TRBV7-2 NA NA CASSLQDEETQYF TGTGCCAGCAGCCTCCAGGACGAAGAGACCCAGTACTTC
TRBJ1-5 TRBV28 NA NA CASFSRTTRTQHF TGTGCCAGCTTCTCTCGAACTACACGGACCCAGCATTTT
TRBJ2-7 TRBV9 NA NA CASSESDKPYEQYF TGTGCCAGCAGCGAGTCAGACAAGCCCTACGAGCAGTACTTC
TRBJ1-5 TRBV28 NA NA CASTQPGYSNQPQHF TGTGCCAGCACCCAACCCGGGTATAGCAATCAGCCCCAGCATTTT
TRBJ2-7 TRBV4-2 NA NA CASSQLVGSNEQYF TGTGCCAGCAGCCAACTAGTAGGCTCTAACGAGCAGTACTTC
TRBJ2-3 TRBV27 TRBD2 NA CASSPWTSGTDTQYF TGTGCCAGCAGTCCATGGACTAGCGGGACAGATACGCAGTATTTT
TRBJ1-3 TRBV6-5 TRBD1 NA CASSRDRGQGNTIYF TGTGCCAGCAGTAGGGACCGGGGACAGGGAAACACCATATATTTT
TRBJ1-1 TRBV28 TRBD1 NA CASSPGQLNTEAFF TGTGCCAGCAGTCCGGGACAGCTGAACACTGAAGCTTTCTTT
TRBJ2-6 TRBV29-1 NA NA CSVRRESSGANVLTF TGCAGCGTTCGCCGGGAATCCTCTGGGGCCAACGTCCTGACTTTC
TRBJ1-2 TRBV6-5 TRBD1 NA CASSPAWDRVEGYTF TGTGCCAGCAGCCCCGCTTGGGACAGGGTGGAGGGCTACACCTTC
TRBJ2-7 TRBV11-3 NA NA CASSLEGWAGREYQDF TGTGCCAGCAGCTTAGAGGGGTGGGCAGGGAGAGAGTATCAGGACTTC
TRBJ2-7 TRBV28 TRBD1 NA CASTATGWDRGHEQYF TGTGCCAGCACCGCGACAGGTTGGGACAGGGGTCACGAGCAGTACTTC
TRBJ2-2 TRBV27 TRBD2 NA CASSSGLAGGTGELFF TGTGCCAGCAGTTCTGGACTAGCGGGAGGCACCGGGGAGCTGTTTTTT
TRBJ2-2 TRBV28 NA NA CASSGDRYPGELFF TGTGCCAGCAGTGGAGACAGGTACCCCGGGGAGCTGTTTTTT
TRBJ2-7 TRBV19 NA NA CASSMELQVEQYF TGTGCCAGTAGTATGGAACTGCAGGTTGAGCAGTACTTC
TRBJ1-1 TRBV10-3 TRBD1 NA CAISESAAGGAFF TGTGCCATCAGTGAGTCGGCGGCAGGGGGAGCTTTCTTT
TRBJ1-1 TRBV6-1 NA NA CASRARVGLNTEAFF TGTGCCAGCAGGGCCCGAGTGGGTCTGAACACTGAAGCTTTCTTT
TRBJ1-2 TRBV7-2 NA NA CASSFPLGAGGYTF TGTGCCAGCAGCTTCCCCCTGGGGGCTGGTGGCTACACCTTC
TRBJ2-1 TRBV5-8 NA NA CASSLDRSSYNEQFF TGTGCCAGCAGCTTGGACAGAAGCTCCTACAATGAGCAGTTCTTC
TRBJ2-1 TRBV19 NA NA CASSIPGLSSSYNEQFF TGTGCCAGTAGTATCCCGGGACTGTCGAGCTCCTACAATGAGCAGTTCTTC
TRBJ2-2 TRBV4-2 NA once CASSQDKAGELFF TGTGCCAGCAGCCAAGACAAAGCCGGGGAGCTGTTTTTT
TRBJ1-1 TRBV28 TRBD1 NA CASSLDRANTEAFF TGTGCCAGCAGTTTAGACAGGGCGAACACTGAAGCTTTCTTT
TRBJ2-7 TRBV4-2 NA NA CASSQVTDGEQYF TGTGCCAGCAGCCAAGTGACAGACGGAGAGCAGTACTTC
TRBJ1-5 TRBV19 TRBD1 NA CASSPPWGTGGGLVGQPQHF TGTGCCAGTAGTCCCCCTTGGGGGACAGGGGGAGGATTAGTGGGACAGCCCCAGCATTTT
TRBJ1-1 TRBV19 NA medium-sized CASSISGISEAFF TGTGCCAGTAGTATCTCAGGGATTTCGGAAGCTTTCTTT
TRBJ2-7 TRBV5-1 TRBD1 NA CASSPGQGHEQYF TGCGCCAGCAGTCCGGGACAGGGCCACGAGCAGTACTTC
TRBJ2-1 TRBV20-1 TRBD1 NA CRTGGNGEQFF TGCAGAACAGGGGGTAACGGTGAGCAGTTCTTC
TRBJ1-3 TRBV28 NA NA CASRIGVSGNTIYF TGTGCCAGCAGGATAGGGGTGTCTGGAAACACCATATATTTT